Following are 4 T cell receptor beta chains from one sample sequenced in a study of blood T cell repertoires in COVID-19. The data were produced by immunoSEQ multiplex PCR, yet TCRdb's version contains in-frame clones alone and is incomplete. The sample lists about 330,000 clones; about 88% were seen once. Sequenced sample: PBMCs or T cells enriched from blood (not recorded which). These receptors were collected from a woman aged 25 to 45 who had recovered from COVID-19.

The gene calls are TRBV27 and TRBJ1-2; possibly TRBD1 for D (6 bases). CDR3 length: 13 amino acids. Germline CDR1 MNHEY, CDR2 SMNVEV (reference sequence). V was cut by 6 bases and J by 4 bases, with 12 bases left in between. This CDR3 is CASSWGGGYGYTF. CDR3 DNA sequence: TGTGCCAGCAGCTGGGGGGGCGGCTATGGCTACACCTTC.

As DNA, the CDR3 is TGTGCCACCAGCAGAGATCGGTATTCACCCCTCCACTTT. Encoded protein: CATSRDRYSPLHF. This chain links TRBV15 with TRBJ1-6; no clear D. Between the trimmed V and J ends, which lost 0 bases and 8 bases, there was a span of 5 bases. The CDR3 has 13 residues. Germline assignment: CDR1 LNHNV and CDR2 YYDKDF (reference sequence).

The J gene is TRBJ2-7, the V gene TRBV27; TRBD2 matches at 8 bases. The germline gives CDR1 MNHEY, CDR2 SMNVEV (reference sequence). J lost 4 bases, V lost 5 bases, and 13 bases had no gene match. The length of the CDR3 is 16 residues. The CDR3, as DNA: TGTGCCAGCAGTCCGTCAGTCGGGGGGGTGCGTTACGAGCAGTACTTC. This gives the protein CASSPSVGGVRYEQYF.

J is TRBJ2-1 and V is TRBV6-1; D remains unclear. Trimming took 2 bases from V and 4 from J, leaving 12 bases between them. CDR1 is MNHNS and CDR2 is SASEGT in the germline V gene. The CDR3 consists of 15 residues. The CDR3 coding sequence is TGTGCCAGCAGTGAAAGACACCTCTTGTACAATGAGCAGTTCTTC. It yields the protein CASSERHLLYNEQFF.